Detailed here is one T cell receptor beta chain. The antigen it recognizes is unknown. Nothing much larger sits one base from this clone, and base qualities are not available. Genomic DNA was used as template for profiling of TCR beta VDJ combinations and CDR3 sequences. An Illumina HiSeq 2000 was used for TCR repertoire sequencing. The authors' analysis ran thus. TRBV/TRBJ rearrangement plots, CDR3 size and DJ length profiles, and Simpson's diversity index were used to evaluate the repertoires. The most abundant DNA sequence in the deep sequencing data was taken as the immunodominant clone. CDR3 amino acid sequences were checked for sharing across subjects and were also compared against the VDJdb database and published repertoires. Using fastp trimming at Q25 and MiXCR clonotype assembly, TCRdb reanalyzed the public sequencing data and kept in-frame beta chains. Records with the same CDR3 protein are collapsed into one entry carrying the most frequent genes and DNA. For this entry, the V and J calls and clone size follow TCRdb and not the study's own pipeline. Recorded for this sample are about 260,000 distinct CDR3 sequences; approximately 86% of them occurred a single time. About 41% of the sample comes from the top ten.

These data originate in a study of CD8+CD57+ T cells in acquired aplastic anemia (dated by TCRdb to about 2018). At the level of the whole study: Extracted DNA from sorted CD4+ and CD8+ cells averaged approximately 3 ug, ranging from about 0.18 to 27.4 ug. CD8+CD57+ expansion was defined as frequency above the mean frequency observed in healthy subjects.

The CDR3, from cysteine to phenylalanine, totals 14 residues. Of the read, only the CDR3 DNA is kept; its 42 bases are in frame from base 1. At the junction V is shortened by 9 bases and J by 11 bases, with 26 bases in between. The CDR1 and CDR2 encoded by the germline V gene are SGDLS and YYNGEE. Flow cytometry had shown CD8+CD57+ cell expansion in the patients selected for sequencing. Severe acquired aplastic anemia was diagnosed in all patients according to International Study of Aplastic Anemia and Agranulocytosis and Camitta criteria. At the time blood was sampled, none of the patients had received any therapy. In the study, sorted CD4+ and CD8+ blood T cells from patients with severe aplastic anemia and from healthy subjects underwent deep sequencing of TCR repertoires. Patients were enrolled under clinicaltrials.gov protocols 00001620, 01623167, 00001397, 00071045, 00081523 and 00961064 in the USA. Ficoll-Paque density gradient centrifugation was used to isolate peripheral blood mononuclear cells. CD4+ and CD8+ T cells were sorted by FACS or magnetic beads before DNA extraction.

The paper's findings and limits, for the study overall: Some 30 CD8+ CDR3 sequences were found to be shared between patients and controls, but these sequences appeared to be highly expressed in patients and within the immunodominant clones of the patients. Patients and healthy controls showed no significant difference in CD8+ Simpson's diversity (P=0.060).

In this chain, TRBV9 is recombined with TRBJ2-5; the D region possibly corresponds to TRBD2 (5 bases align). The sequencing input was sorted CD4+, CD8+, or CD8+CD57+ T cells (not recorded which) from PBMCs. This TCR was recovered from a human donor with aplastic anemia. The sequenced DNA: TGTGCCACCGGGAACGCGAGTCCGGAAGCGACGCAGTACTTC. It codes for CATGNASPEATQYF.